This TCR beta chain originates from a study of cytomegalovirus exposure and HLA in healthy donors. Turning to the study itself: A data release that came early held tens of millions of unique TCRs from HLA-typed donors. The Caucasian-associated ancestry cluster contained about 80% of the 300 to 450 genotyped donors. Study-level findings and limits: Segments of the TCR beta V type were, in most cases, productive about 87% or about 30% of the time in an earlier analysis.

For this clone: What it binds is not known.

Use of 60 Vbeta and 13 Jbeta primers characterized the PCR. Produced via immunoSEQ multiplex PCR; TCRdb's table is partial and in-frame only. The sample holds roughly 170,000 clones, about 79% seen once. Germline V gene sequence: CDR1 SGHTA, CDR2 FQGNSA. The germline V and J ends were trimmed by 0 bases and 6 bases, with 8 bases remaining between them. The CDR3 consists of 13 residues. Specimen: PBMCs. The chain is built from TRBV7-2 and TRBJ1-1; D not certain. The TCR sequence derives from a girl aged 2 to 9 in good health and CMV-seropositive. CDR3 bases: TGTGCCAGCAGCTTAGCTTCGGTCGCTGAAGCTTTCTTT. Amino acids: CASSLASVAEAFF.